This TCR beta chain is from a study of T cell repertoires in cytomegalovirus infection. As for the study in general: CMV epitopes used comprised recently identified HLA-C-restricted ones and well-studied HLA-B-restricted ones.

This clonotype was picked up many times. Its specificity is not known. MiXCR was run by TCRdb on the reads, yielding one entry per CDR3 protein. This sample has more than 250,000 distinct CDR3 sequences, with around 25% found just once. Germline trimming cut 1 base from V and 8 bases from J; bases unmatched to any gene: 11. Germline values: CDR1 SGHTA, CDR2 FQGNSA. This CDR3 is 16 amino acids long. Sequenced material: cultured PBMCs, taken from culture after CMV antigen stimulation. The rearrangement uses TRBV7-2 and TRBJ2-3; 8 nucleotides align to TRBD1. The receptor comes from a human donor in good health (CMV status not recorded). Some clones in this sample may be carry-over from other donors' samples. CDR3 sequence (DNA): TGTGCCAGCAGCTTAGGGACAGGGAGGTTAGAGGGTACGCAGTATTTT. Amino acid sequence: CASSLGTGRLEGTQYF.